This note documents a single T cell receptor (beta chain) sequence. As yet, its antigen is unknown. Once RNA had been extracted, it was reverse transcribed into cDNA to act as the sequencing template. Sequenced by immunoSEQ multiplex PCR; TCRdb stores in-frame clones only, minus some. The repertoire holds 150,000 or so clones, with 85% to 90% as singletons. The germline CDR1 and CDR2 sequences are MNHEY and SMNVEV (reference sequence). The CDR3 contains 13 residues. V lost 2 bases and J lost 5, with 7 bases in between. These data originate in a study of CD8+ T cells in alopecia areata. Study-wide background: The tofacitinib course ran for 6 to 18 months and was followed by 6 months off drug.

Lesional scalp punch biopsies and peripheral blood came from alopecia areata patients. The authors sorted CD4+ and CD8+ T cells from PBMCs. Study findings and constraints: Scalp samples also yield sequences of resident alphabeta T cells from normal skin.

The source of this sequence is a human donor with alopecia areata. V is TRBV27 and J is TRBJ2-1; D is unclear. Sequences were derived from CD8+ T cells sorted from blood, sampled at week 0. CDR3 DNA: TGTGCCAGCAGTTTACGACCGGACAATGAGCAGTTCTTC. It encodes CASSLRPDNEQFF.